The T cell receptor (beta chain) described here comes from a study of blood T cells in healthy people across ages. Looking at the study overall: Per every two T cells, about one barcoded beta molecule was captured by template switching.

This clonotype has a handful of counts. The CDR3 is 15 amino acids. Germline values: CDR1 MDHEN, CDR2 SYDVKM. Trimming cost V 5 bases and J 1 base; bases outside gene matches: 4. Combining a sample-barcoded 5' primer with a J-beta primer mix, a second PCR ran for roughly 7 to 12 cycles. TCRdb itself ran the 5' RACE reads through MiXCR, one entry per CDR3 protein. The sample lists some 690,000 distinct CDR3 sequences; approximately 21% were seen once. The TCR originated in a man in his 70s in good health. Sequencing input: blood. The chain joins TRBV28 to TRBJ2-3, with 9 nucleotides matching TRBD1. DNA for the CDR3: TGTGCCAGCAGTGAACGGACAGGGGGCACAGATACGCAGTATTTT. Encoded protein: CASSERTGGTDTQYF. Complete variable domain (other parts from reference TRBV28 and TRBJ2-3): DVKVTQSSRYLVKRTGEKVFLECVQDMDHENMFWYRQDPGLGLRLIYFSYDVKMKEKGDIPEGYSVSREKKERFSLILESASTNQTSMYLCASSERTGGTDTQYFGPGTRLTVL.